The entry that follows covers one TCR beta chain sequence. CDR3 length: 15 residues. Germline V gives CDR1 MGHRA, CDR2 YSYEKL. Losses at the gene ends were 2 bases for V and 6 bases for J; bases not matched to a gene: 6. The data are from a study of blood T cell repertoires in COVID-19. Here immunoSEQ multiplex PCR was the method, and the copy in TCRdb shows in-frame clones only, minus some. The top ten clones hold 7% to 9% of a sample with tens of thousands of clones, approximately 86% of them seen once. The sequence was collected from a woman in her 70s with active COVID-19. Sequencing used peripheral blood. This chain connects TRBV4-1 to TRBJ1-2, with 10 nucleotides matching TRBD1. The CDR3 DNA follows: TGCGCCAGCAGCCAATGGTTGGGGACAGGGGATGGCTACACCTTC. It specifies CASSQWLGTGDGYTF.